The 27 T cell receptor beta chains listed next were all sequenced from one sample in a study of blood T cell repertoires in COVID-19. This table comes from immunoSEQ multiplex PCR, and its TCRdb copy is limited to in-frame clones, with some not included. The repertoire holds approximately 110,000 clones, with over 75% as singletons. Sequenced input: peripheral blood. The source is a man aged 50-59 years with acute or convalescent COVID-19.

The V and J genes are TRBV5-1 and TRBJ2-1; 14 bases are a match to TRBD2. V gave up 4 bases and J gave up 9 bases; unmatched junction bases: 3. This CDR3 region has 14 residues. Germline V gene data show CDR1 as SGHRS and CDR2 as YFSETQ. The CDR3 is CASSLGLAGGEQFF. CDR3 coding DNA: TGCGCCAGCAGCCTCGGACTAGCGGGGGGTGAGCAGTTCTTC.

The rearrangement uses TRBV6-5 and TRBJ2-3, with D hard to call. Trimming pared 7 bases from V and 6 bases from J, leaving 8 bases between. Germline V CDR1 and CDR2: MNHEY, SVGAGI. The CDR3 has 11 amino acids. The CDR3 sequence is CASTLADTQYF. CDR3 sequence (DNA): TGTGCCAGCACCCTGGCTGATACGCAGTATTTT.

The chain links TRBV4-1 to TRBJ2-7, with 12 bases identical to TRBD2. The CDR3 covers 15 residues. Germline values: CDR1 MGHRA, CDR2 YSYEKL. Trimming removed 0 bases from V and 9 bases from J; junction bases left unmatched: 6. The CDR3 nucleotides are TGCGCCAGCAGCCAAGAAGGGACTAGCGGGTTCGGGCAGTACTTC. It is translated as CASSQEGTSGFGQYF.

The V call is TRBV10-1, the J call TRBJ1-5, with D hard to call. Per germline, CDR1 WNHNN and CDR2 SYGVQD (reference sequence). The length of the CDR3 is 13 residues. Trimming pared 6 bases from V and 6 bases from J, leaving 12 bases between. CDR3 protein: CASSQFGSQPQHF. The CDR3 DNA sequence: TGCGCCAGCAGCCAGTTCGGGTCTCAGCCCCAGCATTTT.

This CDR3 reads CASSALGGSEKLFF. The DNA for the CDR3 is TGTGCCAGCAGTGCCCTCGGGGGGTCCGAAAAACTGTTTTTT. The chain links TRBV2 to TRBJ1-4, with D maybe TRBD1 (5 bases). Germline CDR1 is SNHLY and CDR2 is FYNNEI. CDR3 length: 14 amino acids. The V gene lost 4 bases and the J gene lost 8 bases, with 14 bases spanning the gap.

The CDR3 nucleotides are TGTGCCAGCAGCCCCCTAGCGGGGCCCAGCTCCTACGAGCAGTACTTC. This translates into CASSPLAGPSSYEQYF. J is TRBJ2-7 and V is TRBV11-2; TRBD2 agrees at 9 bases. Looked up from germline, CDR1 is SGHAT and CDR2 is FQNNGV. The CDR3 has 16 residues. The ends lost 5 bases at V and 0 bases at J; junction bases unmatched: 8.

The CDR3 loop is CASSSSPQGAVDEQYF. The CDR3 nucleotides read TGCGCCAGCAGCTCCTCGCCACAGGGGGCAGTCGACGAGCAGTACTTC. The chain employs TRBV5-1 and TRBJ2-7, with 9 bases aligning to TRBD1. The V and J ends lost 3 bases and 5 bases, in that order; junction bases with no gene match: 12. CDR1 is SGHRS, CDR2 YFSETQ, per germline. CDR3 size: 16 residues.

This clone was detected only once. The CDR3: CASSRDRGYQPQHF. CDR3 sequence (DNA): TGTGCCAGCTCACGGGACAGGGGGTATCAGCCCCAGCATTTT. The chain has TRBV18 and TRBJ1-5; 11 nucleotides line up with TRBD1. Germline-derived CDR1 and CDR2 are KGHSH and LQKENI. J was trimmed by 5 bases and V by 4 bases; bases with no gene match: 1. The CDR3 consists of 14 residues.

Details on this clone: This specimen includes other DNA sequences encoding the same CDR3. DNA for the CDR3: TGTGCCTGGAGTGTCGGGACAGATAATGAAAAACTGTTTTTT. It translates to CAWSVGTDNEKLFF. This chain connects TRBV30 to TRBJ1-4, with 7 bases matching TRBD1. The J segment lost 4 bases and the V segment lost 0 bases, leaving 2 bases of the junction unmatched. The germline CDR1 and CDR2 sequences are GTSNPN and SVGIG (reference sequence). The CDR3 contains 14 residues.

J is TRBJ1-2 and V is TRBV6-5, with unresolved D. The CDR3 runs to 13 residues. V lost 6 bases and J lost 7, with 15 bases in between. The germline gives CDR1 MNHEY, CDR2 SVGAGI. The DNA for the CDR3 is TGTGCCAGCAGCTTACGGACGGGGAGTGGCTACACCTTC. The encoded protein is CASSLRTGSGYTF.

The V call is TRBV2, the J call TRBJ1-3; the D is unclear. The germline CDR1 and CDR2 sequences are SNHLY and FYNNEI. V was clipped by 11 bases and J by 0 bases, with 14 bases between them. This CDR3 contains 14 residues. CDR3 sequence reads: CAPTYPNSGNTIYF. In DNA, the CDR3 is TGTGCCCCCACTTACCCTAACTCTGGAAACACCATATATTTT. The complete variable domain, with remaining parts taken from reference TRBV2 and TRBJ1-3, reads EPEVTQTPSHQVTQMGQEVILRCVPISNHLYFYWYRQILGQKVEFLVSFYNNEISEKSEIFDDQFSVERPDGSNFTLKIRSTKLEDSAMYFCAPTYPNSGNTIYFGEGSWLTVV.

This clone was observed a few times. The V and J genes are TRBV7-9 and TRBJ1-3, with no clear D. The CDR3 length is 15 residues. Between the trimmed V and J ends, which lost 3 bases and 0 bases, there was a span of 9 bases. CDR1 is SEHNR, CDR2 FQNEAQ, per germline (reference sequence). The CDR3 is CASSLAGISGNTIYF. The CDR3 DNA reads as TGTGCCAGCAGCTTGGCGGGCATCTCTGGAAACACCATATATTTT.

This clone showed up just a few times. The V call is TRBV5-6, the J call TRBJ2-3; TRBD1 matches 9 bases. In germline, CDR1 is SGHDT, CDR2 YYEEEE. The CDR3 runs to 15 residues. The trim removed 2 bases at V and 3 bases at J, leaving 4 bases unmatched. The CDR3 loop is CASSFRDRATDTQYF. The CDR3 DNA is TGTGCCAGCAGCTTCCGGGACAGGGCAACAGATACGCAGTATTTT.

This CDR3 is CASSLLGATYEQYF. In DNA, the CDR3 is TGTGCCAGCAGCTTATTGGGCGCAACCTACGAGCAGTACTTC. This chain connects TRBV7-2 to TRBJ2-7, with unresolved D. This CDR3 comprises 14 residues. V was pared by 2 bases and J by 2 bases, with 10 bases between. The germline gives CDR1 SGHTA, CDR2 FQGNSA.

The chain uses TRBV7-3 and TRBJ2-5; tentatively, D is TRBD1 (6 bases). V was shortened by 7 bases and J by 5 bases, with 20 bases between the two germline ends. Germline CDR1 is SGHTA and CDR2 is FQGTGA. The CDR3 runs to 15 residues. CDR3 protein: CASKRLNGTFETQYF. The CDR3, as DNA: TGTGCCAGCAAAAGACTGAATGGGACATTCGAGACCCAGTACTTC.

This clone was counted a single time. This chain links TRBV27 with TRBJ2-4, with TRBD2 as a possible D gene (6 bases). Trimming stripped 3 bases from V and 8 bases from J, with 14 bases between. Germline V gives CDR1 MNHEY, CDR2 SMNVEV (reference sequence). The CDR3 runs 14 residues. This CDR3 is CASSLKWPGDIQYF. The CDR3, as DNA: TGTGCCAGCAGTTTGAAATGGCCGGGGGACATTCAGTACTTC.

A single count supports this clone. This rearrangement joins TRBV19 to TRBJ2-5, with 8 bases matching TRBD2. The CDR3 has 15 amino acids. The J segment lost 7 bases and the V segment lost 7 bases, leaving 14 bases of the junction unmatched. The germline V gene encodes CDR1 LNHDA and CDR2 SQIVND (reference sequence). The CDR3 reads CASMPSGRAGGTQYF. Here the CDR3 DNA reads TGTGCCAGTATGCCCTCAGGAAGGGCGGGAGGGACCCAGTACTTC.

The chain's CDR3 is CASSQGYYEQYF. In DNA, the CDR3 is TGTGCCAGCAGTCAGGGGTACTACGAGCAGTACTTC. The V and J genes are TRBV28 and TRBJ2-7; possible D gene TRBD1, 6 bases. This CDR3 spans 12 amino acids. Trimming stripped 5 bases from V and 3 bases from J, with 8 bases between. In germline, CDR1 is MDHEN, CDR2 SYDVKM.

The gene calls are TRBV7-8 and TRBJ1-2, with 8 bases that match TRBD1. With V trimmed by 3 bases and J by 4 bases, 4 bases remained unmatched. The CDR3 consists of 14 residues. The germline V gene encodes CDR1 SGHVS and CDR2 FQNEAQ. CDR3 in amino acids: CASSLDRVGYGYTF. The CDR3 nucleotides are TGTGCCAGCAGCTTGGACAGGGTGGGCTATGGCTACACCTTC.

This chain connects TRBV13 to TRBJ1-3, with unresolved D. The CDR3 is 11 residues long. V lost 1 base to trimming and J lost 8 bases, with 3 bases between them. The germline V gene encodes CDR1 PRHDT and CDR2 FYEKMQ (reference sequence). This CDR3 is CASSLADTIYF. CDR3 nucleotide sequence: TGTGCCAGCAGCTTAGCGGACACCATATATTTT.

V usage is TRBV20-1 and J usage is TRBJ1-1; D ambiguous. Germline V gives CDR1 DFQATT, CDR2 SNEGSKA (reference sequence). Trimming took 3 bases from V and 11 from J, leaving 13 bases between them. This CDR3 spans 11 amino acids. CDR3 region: CSASPGLQAFF. The CDR3 coding sequence is TGCAGTGCTAGCCCGGGATTGCAGGCTTTCTTT.

This clone was seen a handful of times. The genes are TRBV3-1 (or the pseudogene TRBV3-2) and TRBJ2-7; a possible D gene is TRBD2 (5 bases). V was clipped by 3 bases and J by 3 bases, with 9 bases between them. This CDR3 contains 13 residues. Germline CDR1 reads LGHDT; CDR2 reads YNNKEL (reference sequence). CDR3 nucleotide sequence: TGTGCCAGCAGCCACGACGGGATCTACGAGCAGTACTTC. Translating it yields CASSHDGIYEQYF.

The chain links TRBV4-1 to TRBJ2-3; TRBD2 might be the D (5 bases). Trimming removed 4 bases at V and 6 bases at J, with 23 bases between. The germline V gene has CDR1 MGHRA and CDR2 YSYEKL. The length of the CDR3 is 17 residues. The CDR3 reads CASSPVRVGRAGDTQYF. CDR3 coding DNA: TGCGCCAGCAGCCCCGTAAGAGTTGGTAGGGCGGGTGATACGCAGTATTTT.

The J gene is TRBJ1-2, the V gene TRBV6-1; 7 nucleotides match TRBD1. Per the germline V gene, CDR1 is MNHNS and CDR2 is SASEGT. The CDR3 runs to 15 residues. V dropped 2 bases and J dropped 6; count of bases not matched to a gene: 9. The CDR3 loop reads CASSERGPSFHGYTF. Here the CDR3 DNA reads TGTGCCAGCAGTGAAAGGGGGCCCAGTTTTCATGGCTACACCTTC.

This clone was counted between two and nine times. The chain combines TRBV3-1 (or the pseudogene TRBV3-2) with TRBJ1-6, with D unresolved. V was shortened by 4 bases and J by 14 bases, with 15 bases between the two germline ends. The CDR3 spans 13 residues. Germline CDR1 LGHDT, CDR2 YNNKEL (reference sequence). Written as DNA, the CDR3 is TGTGCCAGCAGCCCCCCCCGGGTTATCTCCCTCCACTTT. Its protein is CASSPPRVISLHF.

The genes are TRBV3-1 (or the pseudogene TRBV3-2) and TRBJ2-7, with TRBD1 matching 7 bases. Germline V CDR1 and CDR2: LGHDT, YNNKEL (reference sequence). V lost 0 bases and J lost 5; bases outside the gene matches: 1. This CDR3 has 13 amino acids. CDR3 region: CASSQDDRDEQYF. The CDR3 DNA reads as TGTGCCAGCAGCCAAGACGACAGGGACGAGCAGTACTTC.

This clone appeared a few times. V and J are TRBV7-9 and TRBJ1-2; tentatively, D is TRBD1 (5 bases). Germline loops: CDR1 SEHNR, CDR2 FQNEAQ (reference sequence). The CDR3 runs to 15 residues. With 7 bases removed from V and 4 bases from J, the gap between germline ends came to 19 bases. The CDR3 loop reads CASTRSTARTYGYTF. As DNA, the CDR3 is TGTGCCAGCACTAGATCGACAGCGCGAACCTATGGCTACACCTTC.